The entry that follows covers one TCR beta chain sequence. Its antigen is unknown. There are 15 residues in the CDR3. V trimming: 4 bases; J trimming: 4 bases; junction bases outside the gene matches: 7. The germline V gene encodes CDR1 ENHRY and CDR2 SYGVKD. Staff drew 9 to 10 milliliters of peripheral blood from each donor. With a J-beta primer mix and a sample-barcoded 5' primer, a second PCR ran about 7 to 12 cycles. Through a template-switch adaptor with 12 random nucleotides, each cDNA molecule received a tag. Using its own MiXCR run on the 5' RACE reads, TCRdb lists one record per CDR3 protein. The data contain 1,300,000 or so distinct CDR3 sequences, around 55% of them singletons. The data originate from a study of blood T cells in healthy people across ages. Study-level information: Template switching caught about one barcoded beta molecule for each two T cells.

Findings of the study overall: Samples with more naive T cells showed higher observed beta diversity.

Sequenced sample: blood. The chain combines TRBV10-3 with TRBJ2-7, with 10 nucleotides matching TRBD1. The clonotype was recovered from a man between 18 and 29 years old in good health. CDR3 loop: CAISGDRGVTYEQYF. DNA of the CDR3: TGTGCCATCAGTGGGGACAGGGGTGTTACTTACGAGCAGTACTTC.